Below, 16 T cell receptor beta chains from the same sample are listed, as sequenced in a study of tumor and adjacent non-tumor tissue in lung cancer (dated by TCRdb to between 2018 and 2020). RNA was extracted from bulk unsorted tissue and checked for quality with a NanoDrop ND-1000 and an Agilent 2100. Library method: multiplex PCR. The reads were generated on an Illumina HiSeq 2500. TCRbeta libraries were built by three rounds of nested PCR using primers (Table S4), following protocols modified from ARM-PCR. Through fastp at Q25 and MiXCR, TCRdb rebuilt clones from the public reads, retaining in-frame beta chains. One record per CDR3 amino acid sequence lists the most common genes and DNA. This sample has 70,000 to 80,000 distinct CDR3 sequences in its table, and roughly 72% of those were observed once. The ten largest clones add up to about a tenth of the sample. The sample was lung tumor tissue. Receptors originate from a woman aged 40-49 years with non-small cell lung cancer.

The rearrangement joins TRBV5-4 to TRBJ2-7; D not certain. The CDR3 loop spans 14 amino acids. The germline V gene has CDR1 SGHNT and CDR2 YYREEE (reference sequence). Trimming cost V 4 bases and J 7 bases, with 18 bases left between them. CDR3 DNA: TGTGCCAGCAGCCTCACGACCGACAACTATGAGCAGTACTTC. Its translation is CASSLTTDNYEQYF.

Details on this clonotype: The junction and the germline gene differ at one end; a read error may be behind it. V and J are TRBV12-3 or TRBV12-4 and TRBJ1-5; 8 bases agree with TRBD1. The length of the CDR3 is 17 residues. For the CDR3, the DNA is TGTGCCAGCAGTTCGGGCTCGTCAGACAGGGGAAATCAGTCCCAGCATTTT. Its translation: CASSSGSSDRGNQSQHF.

The chain links TRBV5-6 to TRBJ1-5; no firm D call. Germline-derived CDR1 and CDR2 are SGHDT and YYEEEE. Trimming pared 0 bases from V and 2 bases from J, leaving 9 bases between. The CDR3 is 15 residues long. The CDR3 reads CASSLAIVGNQPQHF. CDR3 DNA sequence: TGTGCCAGCAGCTTGGCAATAGTGGGCAATCAGCCCCAGCATTTT. The full variable domain, rest sourced from reference TRBV5-6 and TRBJ1-5, is DAGVTQSPTHLIKTRGQQVTLRCSPKSGHDTVSWYQQALGQGPQFIFQYYEEEERQRGNFPDRFSGHQFPNYSSELNVNALLLGDSALYLCASSLAIVGNQPQHFGDGTRLSIL.

With regard to this clonotype: At one of its ends the junction is not consistent with the germline gene, which may arise from a read error. The V gene is TRBV6-5, the J gene TRBJ1-1, with D possibly matching TRBD1 (5 bases). Germline V gene lookup returns CDR1 MNHEY and CDR2 SVGAGI. This CDR3 has 13 amino acids. The CDR3 loop is CASSRTPNTESIF. CDR3 nucleotides: TGTGCCAGCAGTCGGACACCTAACACTGAATCTATCTTT.

This clonotype was seen repeatedly, ten times or more. The chain couples TRBV12-3 or TRBV12-4 to TRBJ1-2; tentatively, D is TRBD1 (5 bases). The CDR3 is 12 residues long. Trimming shortened V by 10 bases and J by 13 bases, and 22 bases separated the two germline ends. CDR3: CAIREGTARGTF. CDR3 DNA sequence: TGTGCCATTCGGGAAGGGACGGCGAGGGGCACCTTC.

The sample holds many counts of this clonotype. The chain links TRBV6-2 or TRBV6-3 to TRBJ1-1; 10 bases match TRBD1. The germline CDR1 and CDR2 sequences are MNHEY and SVGEGT. The CDR3 consists of 16 residues. The V segment lost 6 bases and the J segment 5 bases; nucleotides outside the gene matches: 12. CDR3 region: CASSLPGQGQGTEAFF. CDR3 nucleotide sequence: TGTGCCAGCAGCCTCCCGGGACAGGGACAGGGGACTGAAGCTTTCTTT.

This clonotype came up a few times. Since a much larger clone is just one base distant, this may be a read error. The gene calls are TRBV12-3 or TRBV12-4 and TRBJ2-5, with a weak D call TRBD2 (6 bases). This CDR3 is 15 amino acids long. V lost 6 bases, J lost 5 bases, and 19 bases lay in between. CDR3 nucleotides: TGTGCCAGCAGGTCTTCGCGGAGGGGCCTGGAGACCCAGTACTTC. Amino acid sequence: CASRSSRRGLETQYF.

The genes are TRBV20-1 and TRBJ2-3, with 11 bases matching TRBD2. Germline lookup yields CDR1 DFQATT and CDR2 SNEGSKA (reference sequence). The length of the CDR3 is 15 residues. After removal of 7 bases from V and 3 bases from J, the junction contained 9 bases not matched to a gene. Here the CDR3 reads CSVEGPSGGTDTQYF. The CDR3 DNA is TGCAGTGTTGAAGGACCTAGCGGGGGGACAGATACGCAGTATTTT.

This clonotype came up a few times. Since a much larger clone is just one base distant, this may be a read error. The J gene is TRBJ2-1, the V gene TRBV5-5; D may be TRBD2 (5 bases). The length of the CDR3 is 15 residues. Germline values: CDR1 SGHKS, CDR2 YYEKEE (reference sequence). DNA for the CDR3: TGTGCCAACAGCTTTACCGGGGTATCCAACAATGAGCAGTTCTTC. This codes for CANSFTGVSNNEQFF.

In its sample, this clonotype is medium-sized. V and J are TRBV6-6 and TRBJ2-3, with TRBD2 identical over 12 bases. Germline V gene sequence: CDR1 MNHNY, CDR2 SVGAGI (reference sequence). The V gene end was trimmed by 7 bases and the J gene end by 6 bases; junction bases not matched to a gene: 5. The CDR3 totals 14 residues. CDR3 DNA sequence: TGTGCCAGCATGCCTAGCGGGGGGGGGGATACGCAGTATTTT. This sequence encodes CASMPSGGGDTQYF.

Only a few counts were recorded for this clonotype. A read error is possible here, since a much larger clone lies one base away. V gene TRBV12-3 or TRBV12-4 combines with J gene TRBJ2-3; no clear D. This CDR3 spans 14 amino acids. CDR3 in DNA: TGTGCCGGCAGTTCCGGATCTTCCTCAGATACGCAGTATTTT. Its translation is CAGSSGSSSDTQYF.

As to this clonotype: One end of the junction does not line up with germline, which may come from a read error. The V and J genes are TRBV7-9 and TRBJ2-1; 8 positions match TRBD2. CDR3 size: 14 residues. Germline V gives CDR1 SEHNR, CDR2 FQNEAQ (reference sequence). DNA of the CDR3: TGTGCCAACAGCTTATCGGGGGGGCGTGTTGAGCAGTTCTTC. Translating gives CANSLSGGRVEQFF.

This clonotype appeared many times. A single base separates this from a much larger clone, so it may be a read error. The chain has TRBV29-1 and TRBJ2-1; the match to TRBD2 covers 7 bases. The V gene's germline CDR1 is SQVTM and CDR2 ANQGSEA. The CDR3 loop spans 15 amino acids. CDR3 loop: CSVGEGPTSYNERFF. CDR3 DNA sequence: TGCAGCGTAGGGGAGGGACCGACCTCCTACAATGAGCGGTTCTTC.

Regarding this clonotype: An end of the junction differs from the germline gene, which may be a read error. The chain couples TRBV6-1 to TRBJ2-5, with D possibly called TRBD1 or TRBD2 (6 bases each). The CDR3 consists of 15 residues. CDR1 is MNHNS and CDR2 is SASEGT in the germline V gene. CDR3 region: CASSLSNGGQETQYF. CDR3 nucleotides: TGTGCCAGCAGTCTTTCTAACGGGGGACAAGAGACTCAGTACTTC.

As for this clonotype: At one boundary the junction diverges from the germline segment, which might be a read error. The chain uses TRBV4-2 and TRBJ1-2; 7 nucleotides line up with TRBD1. This CDR3 is built from 14 residues. Germline CDR1 and CDR2: LGHNA and YNFKEQ. The CDR3: CACSQGGATGGYTF. The CDR3 DNA reads TGTGCCTGCAGCCAGGGGGGGGCAACAGGCGGCTACACCTTC.

This CDR3 reads CARSLPGHGQGTEAFF. The CDR3 DNA follows: TGTGCCAGAAGCCTCCCGGGACACGGACAGGGGACTGAAGCTTTCTTT. The J gene is TRBJ1-1, the V gene TRBV6-2 or TRBV6-3, with 9 bases aligning to TRBD1. Germline trimming cut 9 bases from V and 5 bases from J; bases unmatched to any gene: 16. This CDR3 region has 16 residues. CDR1 MNHEY and CDR2 SVGEGT come from the germline V gene.